The 14 T cell receptor beta chains below all came from one sample that was sequenced in a study of T cell repertoires in cytomegalovirus infection (dated by TCRdb to between 2019 and 2020). Reads for this sample came from an Illumina HiSeq 1500. Using fastp trimming at Q25 and MiXCR clonotype assembly, TCRdb reanalyzed the public sequencing data and kept in-frame beta chains. Rows are unified per CDR3 protein, each entry keeping the most common DNA and genes. The sample records 600,000 to 700,000 distinct CDR3 sequences, roughly 36% of which are singletons. The ten largest clones add up to 15% to 20% of the sample. These TCRs' antigens remain unknown. Per the publication, the treatment or condition label means: in vitro stimulation with specific CMV peptide epitopes to enrich CMV-specific T cells. The input for sequencing was cultured PBMCs, taken from culture after CMV antigen stimulation. These TCRs come from a human donor in good health (CMV status not recorded). Some clones in this sample may be carry-over from other donors' samples.

This clonotype has more than one count but fewer than ten. This chain links TRBV7-9 with TRBJ2-5; TRBD1 is a possible D gene (5 bases). Per germline, CDR1 SEHNR and CDR2 FQNEAQ (reference sequence). This CDR3 comprises 14 residues. The V gene lost 5 bases and the J gene lost 4 bases, with 14 bases spanning the gap. The CDR3 nucleotides read TGTGCCAGCAGCCTCCAGGGTTTCGGAGAGACCCAGTACTTC. It codes for CASSLQGFGETQYF.

This clonotype was observed at least ten times. V usage is TRBV7-2 and J usage is TRBJ2-3; 7 bases line up with TRBD1. The CDR3 totals 14 residues. Germline values: CDR1 SGHTA, CDR2 FQGNSA. After removal of 6 bases from V and 0 bases from J, the junction contained 3 bases not matched to a gene. The CDR3 bases are TGTGCCAGCAGGTACAGGGGTAGCACAGATACGCAGTATTTT. This sequence encodes CASRYRGSTDTQYF.

This chain links TRBV12-3 or TRBV12-4 with TRBJ2-1; TRBD1 aligns across 7 bases. The CDR3 loop spans 15 amino acids. V was clipped by 6 bases and J by 11 bases; unmatched bases: 16. This chain's CDR3 is CASSRHQDRVRKQFF. The CDR3 DNA is TGTGCCAGCAGCCGACATCAAGACAGGGTTCGCAAGCAGTTCTTC.

The chain links TRBV27 to TRBJ2-4, with D possibly TRBD1 on 5 matching bases. Looked up from germline, CDR1 is MNHEY and CDR2 is SMNVEV (reference sequence). The V and J ends lost 5 bases and 3 bases respectively, with 11 bases between them. The CDR3 spans 14 residues. CDR3 coding DNA: TGTGCCAGCAGTCCTCAGGGTGTCAAAAACATTCAGTACTTC. It encodes CASSPQGVKNIQYF.

The chain has TRBV29-1 and TRBJ2-3; no reliable D call. Trimming cost V 5 bases and J 5 bases, with 8 bases left between them. From germline, CDR1 is SQVTM and CDR2 ANQGSEA. The CDR3 runs 11 residues. As DNA, the CDR3 is TGCAGCGTTAACGGCGGAGATACGCAGTATTTT. It codes for CSVNGGDTQYF.

The J gene is TRBJ2-1, the V gene TRBV12-3 or TRBV12-4; 9 nucleotides match TRBD2. The CDR3 sequence is 16 residues long. The V gene end was trimmed by 3 bases and the J gene end by 5 bases; junction bases not matched to a gene: 8. CDR3 nucleotides: TGTGCCAGCAGTTTGCAACTAGCGGGTGCCCACAATGAGCAGTTCTTC. This codes for CASSLQLAGAHNEQFF.

The rearrangement links TRBV28 to TRBJ2-1; D remains unclear. The V end was cut by 2 bases, the J end by 3 bases, with 11 bases between. Germline CDR1 and CDR2: MDHEN and SYDVKM. The CDR3 sequence is 15 residues long. The DNA for the CDR3 is TGTGCCAGCAGTTTAGGGCGGACCGTCTACAATGAGCAGTTCTTC. Translating it yields CASSLGRTVYNEQFF.

This sequence joins TRBV11-2 and TRBJ2-7; D unclear. Germline assignment: CDR1 SGHAT and CDR2 FQNNGV. Deletions cut 3 bases from V and 2 bases from J, with 20 bases between. The CDR3 runs to 17 residues. The CDR3 DNA sequence: TGTGCCAGCAGCTTGAGGAGTGTCGGACCAAGCCCCTACGAGCAGTACTTC. Translating it yields CASSLRSVGPSPYEQYF.

This clonotype was seen only a few times. The chain employs TRBV5-1 and TRBJ2-1; 9 bases align to TRBD1. CDR3 length: 14 residues. With 4 bases clipped from V and 7 bases from J, the junction kept 6 bases outside the gene matches. Germline values: CDR1 SGHRS, CDR2 YFSETQ. For the CDR3, the DNA is TGCGCCAGCAGCCTAAGGACAGGGGAAAATGAGCAGTTCTTC. This encodes CASSLRTGENEQFF.

This chain joins TRBV7-6 and TRBJ2-3; D is tentatively TRBD1 or TRBD2 (5 bases each). The germline V and J ends were trimmed by 5 bases and 2 bases, with 20 bases remaining between them. This CDR3 is built from 17 residues. CDR1 and CDR2 from the germline V gene are SGHVS and FNYEAQ. In DNA form, the CDR3 reads TGTGCCAGCAGCCGAGGGACCTCCCTGGGCCTCACAGATACGCAGTATTTT. Encoded protein: CASSRGTSLGLTDTQYF.

The V call is TRBV19, the J call TRBJ1-6; 8 bases match TRBD1. V shed 5 bases and J 8 bases; nucleotides not matched to a gene: 8. This CDR3 comprises 15 residues. The germline CDR1 and CDR2 sequences are LNHDA and SQIVND (reference sequence). The CDR3 DNA reads as TGTGCCAGTAGTCCCCCAGGGGGCGATCATTCACCCCTCCACTTT. Its translation is CASSPPGGDHSPLHF.

The chain recombines TRBV7-4 with TRBJ2-1, with 11 bases that match TRBD2. The CDR3 runs to 18 residues. The germline V gene has CDR1 SGHVT and CDR2 SQSDAQ. V dropped 2 bases and J dropped 0; count of bases not matched to a gene: 6. In DNA, the CDR3 is TGTGCCAGCAGCTTACCTAGCGGGGGGTTCACCTCCTACAATGAGCAGTTCTTC. Protein product: CASSLPSGGFTSYNEQFF.

This chain uses TRBV7-9 with TRBJ1-2; the match to TRBD1 covers 7 bases. This CDR3 has 13 residues. V dropped 5 bases and J dropped 7; count of bases not matched to a gene: 7. Per germline, CDR1 SEHNR and CDR2 FQNEAQ (reference sequence). The CDR3 is CASSETGTAGYTF. The CDR3 region has the DNA TGTGCCAGCAGCGAAACCGGGACAGCTGGCTACACCTTC. The full variable domain, its missing parts supplied by reference TRBV7-9 and TRBJ1-2, is DTGVSQNPRHKITKRGQNVTFRCDPISEHNRLYWYRQTLGQGPEFLTYFQNEAQLEKSRLLSDRFSAERPKGSFSTLEIQRTEQGDSAMYLCASSETGTAGYTFGSGTRLTVV.

This sequence joins TRBV7-6 and TRBJ2-5, with D hard to call. V lost 5 bases, J lost 1 base, and 11 bases lay in between. The germline V gene encodes CDR1 SGHVS and CDR2 FNYEAQ. The CDR3 is 14 residues long. CDR3 sequence: CASSQSPSQETQYF. The DNA for the CDR3 is TGTGCCAGCAGCCAAAGTCCCTCCCAAGAGACCCAGTACTTC.